Below, 12 T cell receptor beta chains from the same sample are listed, as sequenced in a study of neurological immune-mediated disorders (dated by TCRdb to the late 2010s). Receptor amplification or capture employed 5' RACE. Sequencing took place on an Illumina HiSeq 2500. TCRdb's own reprocessing of the public reads used fastp at Q25 and MiXCR and kept productive beta chains. Entries are consolidated by CDR3 protein sequence, retaining the most common genes and DNA. Recorded for this sample are tens of thousands of distinct CDR3 sequences; 10% of them occurred a single time. The ten most abundant clones make up about 1.8% of the sample. Sequences were obtained from PBMCs. Receptors were obtained from a man in his forties in good health.

The V and J genes are TRBV28 and TRBJ2-3; 7 bases agree with TRBD2. CDR3 length: 16 amino acids. Germline CDR1 reads MDHEN; CDR2 reads SYDVKM. Germline trimming cut 3 bases from V and 4 bases from J; bases unmatched to any gene: 10. This chain's CDR3 is CASSFSQGREADTQYF. As DNA, the CDR3 is TGTGCCAGCAGTTTTAGTCAGGGACGGGAGGCAGATACGCAGTATTTT.

This clonotype came up a few times. This chain uses TRBV20-1 with TRBJ1-3; a weak D match, TRBD1 (6 bases). Trimming stripped 5 bases from V and 5 bases from J, with 22 bases between. Germline values: CDR1 DFQATT, CDR2 SNEGSKA (reference sequence). This CDR3 contains 16 residues. CDR3 sequence reads: CSAAYPRGSPRNTIYF. DNA for the CDR3: TGCAGTGCTGCGTACCCAAGGGGGTCTCCGAGAAACACCATATATTTT.

This clonotype was counted at least ten times. The chain links TRBV20-1 to TRBJ2-7; TRBD1 matches 7 bases. Per germline, CDR1 DFQATT and CDR2 SNEGSKA (reference sequence). V shed 1 base, J shed 0 bases, and the junction held 9 bases outside the gene matches. This CDR3 is 16 amino acids long. The CDR3 region is CSARGSDRSISYEQYF. CDR3 nucleotides: TGCAGTGCTAGAGGGTCGGACAGGTCGATCTCCTACGAGCAGTACTTC.

In its sample, this clonotype was seen many times. The gene calls are TRBV5-1 and TRBJ1-2; D is unresolved. CDR3 length: 14 residues. CDR1 and CDR2 (germline): SGHRS, YFSETQ. The V end was cut by 0 bases, the J end by 4 bases, with 10 bases between. In DNA, the CDR3 is TGCGCCAGCAGCTTGGATTACGAGGGCTATGGCTACACCTTC. Encoded protein: CASSLDYEGYGYTF.

In this sample, this clonotype turned up many times. This chain links TRBV20-1 with TRBJ2-1, with TRBD2 as a possible D gene (6 bases). Trimming took 0 bases from V and 2 from J, leaving 14 bases between them. This CDR3 has 16 amino acids. The germline V gene encodes CDR1 DFQATT and CDR2 SNEGSKA (reference sequence). This chain's CDR3 is CSAREDRAGTYNEQFF. The CDR3 DNA sequence: TGCAGTGCTAGAGAGGATCGAGCGGGTACCTACAATGAGCAGTTCTTC.

The rearrangement joins TRBV29-1 to TRBJ2-1, with 9 bases matching TRBD1. CDR1 and CDR2 from the germline V gene are SQVTM and ANQGSEA. The CDR3 has 14 amino acids. J was trimmed by 5 bases and V by 3 bases; bases with no gene match: 5. Written as DNA, the CDR3 is TGCAGCGTTGAGGAAAGGGACAGGGACAATGAGCAGTTCTTC. Its translation is CSVEERDRDNEQFF.

As for this clonotype: A single base separates this from a much larger clone, so it may be a read error. V and J are TRBV5-6 and TRBJ2-6; D ambiguous. Germline values: CDR1 SGHDT, CDR2 YYEEEE. The CDR3 consists of 18 residues. CDR3 coding DNA: TGTGCCAGCAGCCAACGTTCGGCCTATTACTCTGGGGTCAACGTCCTGACTTTC. This codes for CASSQRSAYYSGVNVLTF.

There are many counts of this clonotype. V is TRBV28 and J is TRBJ1-5, with unresolved D. Trimming left V 8 bases short and J 1 base short, with 15 bases between. This CDR3 has 15 residues. Germline V gives CDR1 MDHEN, CDR2 SYDVKM. The CDR3 protein is CASLLTPASNQPQHF. In nucleotides, the CDR3 is TGTGCCAGCCTCCTCACACCAGCAAGCAATCAGCCCCAGCATTTT.

This clonotype occurred a few times. The V call is TRBV11-2, the J call TRBJ2-7; D gene uncertain. Between the trimmed V and J ends, which lost 2 bases and 5 bases, there was a span of 16 bases. CDR3 size: 15 residues. Germline CDR1 reads SGHAT; CDR2 reads FQNNGV. The CDR3 coding sequence is TGTGCCAGCAGCTTATGGCGGAGTGAGCAGGACGAGCAGTACTTC. Translation: CASSLWRSEQDEQYF.

This clonotype was counted ten times or more. V usage is TRBV6-6 and J usage is TRBJ2-7; the match to TRBD1 covers 7 bases. The V gene end was trimmed by 9 bases and the J gene end by 3 bases; junction bases not matched to a gene: 8. The germline V gene encodes CDR1 MNHNY and CDR2 SVGAGI (reference sequence). The CDR3 sequence is 13 residues long. In nucleotides, the CDR3 is TGTGCCAGTGGGACAGAGGAAAACTACGAGCAGTACTTC. Amino acids: CASGTEENYEQYF.

In its sample, this clonotype was seen a few times. The chain joins TRBV10-2 to TRBJ2-5, with a tentative D call TRBD2 (6 bases). The CDR3 totals 17 residues. CDR1 is WSHSY and CDR2 is SAAADI in the germline V gene. V lost 6 bases to trimming and J lost 4 bases, with 24 bases between them. CDR3 loop: CASRDLANSGRLETQYF. DNA for the CDR3: TGCGCCAGCAGGGACCTGGCTAATAGCGGTAGATTAGAGACCCAGTACTTC.

This clonotype was detected only a few times. The chain recombines TRBV5-1 with TRBJ2-7, with TRBD1 matching over 9 bases. Germline CDR1 is SGHRS and CDR2 is YFSETQ. The CDR3 has 15 amino acids. V lost 3 bases to trimming and J lost 4 bases; unmatched junction nucleotides: 8. CDR3 DNA sequence: TGCGCCAGCAGCTGGACGACAGGGGGAGGTTACGAGCAGTACTTC. Translated, it gives CASSWTTGGGYEQYF.